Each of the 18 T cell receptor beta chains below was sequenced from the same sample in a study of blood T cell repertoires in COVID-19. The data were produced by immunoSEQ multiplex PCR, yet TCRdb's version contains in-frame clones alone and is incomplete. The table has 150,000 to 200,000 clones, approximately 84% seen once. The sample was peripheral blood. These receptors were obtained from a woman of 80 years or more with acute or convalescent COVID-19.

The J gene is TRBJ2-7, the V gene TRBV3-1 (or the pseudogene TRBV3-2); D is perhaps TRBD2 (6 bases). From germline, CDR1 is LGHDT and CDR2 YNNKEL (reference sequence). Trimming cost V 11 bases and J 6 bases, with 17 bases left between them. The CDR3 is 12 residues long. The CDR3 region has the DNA TGTGCCTCGGGAACTAGCTTTCTCGAGCAGTACTTC. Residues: CASGTSFLEQYF.

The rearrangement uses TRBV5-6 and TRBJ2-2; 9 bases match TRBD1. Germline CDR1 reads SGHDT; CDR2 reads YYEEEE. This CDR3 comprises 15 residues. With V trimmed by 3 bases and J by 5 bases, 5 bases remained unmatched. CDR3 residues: CASSSGTGRTGELFF. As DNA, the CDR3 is TGTGCCAGCAGCTCCGGGACAGGGAGGACCGGGGAGCTGTTTTTT.

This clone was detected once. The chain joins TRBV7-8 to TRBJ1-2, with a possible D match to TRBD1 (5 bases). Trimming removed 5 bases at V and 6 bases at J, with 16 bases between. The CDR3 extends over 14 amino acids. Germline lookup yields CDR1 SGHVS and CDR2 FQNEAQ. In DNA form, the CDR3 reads TGTGCCAGCAGCCGAGCCGGGACTCAAGATGGCTACACCTTC. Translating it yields CASSRAGTQDGYTF.

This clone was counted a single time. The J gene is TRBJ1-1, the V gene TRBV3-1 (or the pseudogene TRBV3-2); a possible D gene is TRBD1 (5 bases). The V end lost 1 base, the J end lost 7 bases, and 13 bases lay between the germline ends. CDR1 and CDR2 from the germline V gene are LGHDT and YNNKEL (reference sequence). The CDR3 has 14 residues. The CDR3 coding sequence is TGTGCCAGCAGCCAAGGGGTCGGGACTGTTGAAGCTTTCTTT. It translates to CASSQGVGTVEAFF.

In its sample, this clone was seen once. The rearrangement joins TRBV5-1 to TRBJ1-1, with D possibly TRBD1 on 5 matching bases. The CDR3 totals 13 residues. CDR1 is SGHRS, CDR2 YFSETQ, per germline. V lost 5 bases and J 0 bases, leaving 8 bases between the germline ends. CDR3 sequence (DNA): TGCGCCAGCAGGGAGGGGTTGAACACTGAAGCTTTCTTT. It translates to CASREGLNTEAFF. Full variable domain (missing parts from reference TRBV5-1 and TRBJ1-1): KAGVTQTPRYLIKTRGQQVTLSCSPISGHRSVSWYQQTPGQGLQFLFEYFSETQRNKGNFPGRFSGRQFSNSRSEMNVSTLELGDSALYLCASREGLNTEAFFGQGTRLTVV.

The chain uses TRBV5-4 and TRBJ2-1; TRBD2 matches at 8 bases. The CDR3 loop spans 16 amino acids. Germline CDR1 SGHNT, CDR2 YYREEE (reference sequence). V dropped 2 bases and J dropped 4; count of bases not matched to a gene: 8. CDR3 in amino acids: CASSFSGTRSYNEQFF. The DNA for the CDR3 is TGTGCCAGCAGCTTCAGCGGGACTAGAAGTTACAATGAGCAGTTCTTC.

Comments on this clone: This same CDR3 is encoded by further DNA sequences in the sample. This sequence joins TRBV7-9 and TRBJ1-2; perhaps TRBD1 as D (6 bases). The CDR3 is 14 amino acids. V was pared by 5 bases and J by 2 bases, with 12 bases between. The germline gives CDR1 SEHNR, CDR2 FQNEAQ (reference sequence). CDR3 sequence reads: CASSHTGSNYGYTF. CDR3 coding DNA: TGTGCCAGCAGCCACACAGGGTCCAACTATGGCTACACCTTC.

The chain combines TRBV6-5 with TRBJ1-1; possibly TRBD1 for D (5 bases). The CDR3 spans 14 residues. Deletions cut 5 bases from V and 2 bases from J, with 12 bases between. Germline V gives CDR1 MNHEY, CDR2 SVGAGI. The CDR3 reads CASSTGIFNTEAFF. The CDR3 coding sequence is TGTGCCAGCAGTACAGGAATTTTTAACACTGAAGCTTTCTTT.

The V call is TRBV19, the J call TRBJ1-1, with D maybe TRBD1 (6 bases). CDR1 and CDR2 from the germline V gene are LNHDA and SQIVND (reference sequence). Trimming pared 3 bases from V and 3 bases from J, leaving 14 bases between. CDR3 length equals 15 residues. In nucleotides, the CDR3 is TGTGCCAGTAGTATCCCGGGGAGGGGGGACACTGAAGCTTTCTTT. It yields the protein CASSIPGRGDTEAFF.

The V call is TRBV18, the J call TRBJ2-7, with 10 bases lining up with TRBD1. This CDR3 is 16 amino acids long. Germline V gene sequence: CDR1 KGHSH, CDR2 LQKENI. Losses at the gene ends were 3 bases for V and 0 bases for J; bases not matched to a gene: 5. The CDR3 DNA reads TGTGCCAGCTCACCCGGGACAGGGGCCCCCTCCTACGAGCAGTACTTC. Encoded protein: CASSPGTGAPSYEQYF.

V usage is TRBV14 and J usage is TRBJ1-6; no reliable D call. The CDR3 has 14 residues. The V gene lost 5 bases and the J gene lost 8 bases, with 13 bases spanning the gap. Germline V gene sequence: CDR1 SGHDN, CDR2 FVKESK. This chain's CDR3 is CASSYSGDHSPLHF. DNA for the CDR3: TGTGCCAGCAGCTACAGTGGTGATCATTCACCCCTCCACTTT.

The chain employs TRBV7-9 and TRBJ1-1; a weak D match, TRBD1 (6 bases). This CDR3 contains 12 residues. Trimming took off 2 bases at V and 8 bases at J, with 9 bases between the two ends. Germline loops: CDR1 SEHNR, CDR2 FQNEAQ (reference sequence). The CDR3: CASSLRQVEAFF. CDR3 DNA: TGTGCCAGCAGCTTACGACAGGTCGAAGCTTTCTTT.

The CDR3 loop reads CAISQLQENTEAFF. The CDR3 DNA sequence: TGTGCCATCAGCCAACTTCAGGAAAACACTGAAGCTTTCTTT. The chain combines TRBV10-3 with TRBJ1-1; D is unclear. CDR1 is ENHRY, CDR2 SYGVKD, per germline. With 6 bases removed from V and 2 bases from J, the gap between germline ends came to 13 bases. The CDR3 extends over 14 amino acids.

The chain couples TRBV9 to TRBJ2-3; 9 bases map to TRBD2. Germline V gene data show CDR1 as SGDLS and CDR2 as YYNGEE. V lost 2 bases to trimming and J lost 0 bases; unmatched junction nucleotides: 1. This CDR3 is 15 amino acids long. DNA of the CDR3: TGTGCCAGCAGCGTTAGCGGGAGTAGCACAGATACGCAGTATTTT. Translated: CASSVSGSSTDTQYF.

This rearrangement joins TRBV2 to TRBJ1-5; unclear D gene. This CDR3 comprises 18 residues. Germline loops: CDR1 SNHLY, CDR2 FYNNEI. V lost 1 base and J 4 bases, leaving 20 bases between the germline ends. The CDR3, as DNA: TGTGCCAGCAGTGAAGAGCGGCGGCGTTCCACCCTTAATCAGCCCCAGCATTTT. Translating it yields CASSEERRRSTLNQPQHF.

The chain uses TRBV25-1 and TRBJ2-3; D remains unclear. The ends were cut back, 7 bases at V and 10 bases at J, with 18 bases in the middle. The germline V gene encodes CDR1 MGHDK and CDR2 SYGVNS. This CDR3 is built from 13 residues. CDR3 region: CASTEPRIFAQYF. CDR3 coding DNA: TGTGCCAGCACCGAACCGCGGATTTTTGCGCAGTATTTT. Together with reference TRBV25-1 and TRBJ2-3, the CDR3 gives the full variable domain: EADIYQTPRYLVIGTGKKITLECSQTMGHDKMYWYQQDPGMELHLIHYSYGVNSTEKGDLSSESTVSRIRTEHFPLTLESARPSHTSQYLCASTEPRIFAQYFGPGTRLTVL.

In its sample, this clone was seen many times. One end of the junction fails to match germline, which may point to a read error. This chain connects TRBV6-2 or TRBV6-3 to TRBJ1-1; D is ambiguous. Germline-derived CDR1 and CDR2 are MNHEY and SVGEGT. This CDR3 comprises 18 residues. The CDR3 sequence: CASSNSGELSTKNTEAFF. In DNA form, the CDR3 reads TGTGCCAGCAGTAACTCTGGGGAGTTAAGCACCAAGAACACTGAAGCTTTCTTT.

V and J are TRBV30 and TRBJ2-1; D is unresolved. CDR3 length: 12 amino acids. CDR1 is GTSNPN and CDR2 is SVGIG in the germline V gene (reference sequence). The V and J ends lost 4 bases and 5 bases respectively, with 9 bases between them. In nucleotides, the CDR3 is TGTGCCTGGATGTATTTTAACAATGAGCAGTTCTTC. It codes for CAWMYFNNEQFF.